Listed here are 9 T cell receptor beta chains from one sample, sequenced in a study of cytomegalovirus exposure and HLA in healthy donors. The study ran its PCR with 60 Vbeta and 13 Jbeta primers. Data came from immunoSEQ multiplex PCR; TCRdb stores just in-frame clones and leaves some out. The data contain about 120,000 clones, about 73% of them seen just once; the ten biggest clones take up around 3.9%. The sample comprised PBMCs. These receptors all come from a middle-aged woman in good health and CMV-seronegative.

The V call is TRBV7-8, the J call TRBJ2-1; tentative D call: TRBD1 (6 bases). The V end lost 5 bases, the J end lost 4 bases, and 15 bases lay between the germline ends. The CDR3 spans 15 residues. Germline lookup yields CDR1 SGHVS and CDR2 FQNEAQ. CDR3: CASSPGWGRYNEQFF. CDR3 DNA sequence: TGTGCCAGCAGCCCAGGCTGGGGGCGGTACAATGAGCAGTTCTTC.

Here the CDR3 reads CASTLLAGGGETQYF. For the CDR3, the DNA is TGTGCCAGCACCCTTCTTGCGGGGGGCGGGGAGACCCAGTACTTC. The J gene is TRBJ2-5, the V gene TRBV7-9; 8 bases align to TRBD2. The trim removed 7 bases at V and 5 bases at J, leaving 12 bases unmatched. The CDR3 spans 15 residues. CDR1 is SEHNR, CDR2 FQNEAQ, per germline (reference sequence).

This chain uses TRBV4-1 with TRBJ1-5; 10 positions agree with TRBD1. There are 17 residues in the CDR3. Germline-derived CDR1 and CDR2 are MGHRA and YSYEKL. Losses at the gene ends were 7 bases for V and 2 bases for J; bases not matched to a gene: 11. CDR3 bases: TGCGCCAGCACCCCACTTCCCGGGACAGGGGGCAATCAGCCCCAGCATTTT. Its protein is CASTPLPGTGGNQPQHF.

V is TRBV30 and J is TRBJ1-3; D possibly corresponds to TRBD1 (5 bases). V was cut by 7 bases and J by 2 bases, with 15 bases left in between. CDR3 size: 14 residues. CDR1 and CDR2 from the germline V gene are GTSNPN and SVGIG (reference sequence). In nucleotides, the CDR3 is TGTGCCTCCACCGGACACCCGGCTGGAAACACCATATATTTT. This codes for CASTGHPAGNTIYF.

V is TRBV5-1 and J is TRBJ1-5; 7 bases align to TRBD1. Germline V gene sequence: CDR1 SGHRS, CDR2 YFSETQ. V gave up 3 bases and J gave up 4 bases; unmatched junction bases: 16. This CDR3 is 18 amino acids long. CDR3 sequence reads: CASSYGRRWQGDNQPQHF. The CDR3 DNA is TGCGCCAGCAGCTATGGCCGGCGGTGGCAGGGGGATAATCAGCCCCAGCATTTT.

This clone was counted once. The V call is TRBV30, the J call TRBJ2-5, with 11 positions matching TRBD2. Germline V gene data show CDR1 as GTSNPN and CDR2 as SVGIG (reference sequence). CDR3 size: 15 residues. CDR3 amino acids: CAYKGGTSGQETQYF. In DNA, the CDR3 is TGTGCTTACAAGGGCGGGACTAGCGGTCAAGAGACCCAGTACTTC.

This clone has just one count. This rearrangement joins TRBV29-1 to TRBJ2-6; possibly TRBD2 for D (6 bases). There are 16 residues in the CDR3. The V gene lost 6 bases and the J gene lost 4 bases, with 19 bases spanning the gap. Germline lookup yields CDR1 SQVTM and CDR2 ANQGSEA. The DNA of the CDR3 is TGCAGCGTGGAGGGGCCAAACTCGTCCGGGGCCAACGTCCTGACTTTC. It specifies CSVEGPNSSGANVLTF.

The chain couples TRBV7-3 to TRBJ2-2; perhaps TRBD1 as D (6 bases). The V gene's germline CDR1 is SGHTA and CDR2 FQGTGA. The CDR3 sequence is 14 residues long. Trimming cost V 5 bases and J 3 bases, with 10 bases left between them. The CDR3 DNA reads TGTGCCAGCAGCACAGGACAGCACACCGGGGAGCTGTTTTTT. It codes for CASSTGQHTGELFF.

V gene TRBV7-9 combines with J gene TRBJ2-5; 12 nucleotides match TRBD2. J lost 4 bases, V lost 3 bases, and 12 bases had no gene match. The CDR3 runs 18 residues. Germline V lookup: CDR1 SEHNR, CDR2 FQNEAQ (reference sequence). CDR3: CASSFGPALAGGRETQYF. The CDR3 bases are TGTGCCAGCAGCTTTGGGCCCGCACTAGCGGGAGGACGAGAGACCCAGTACTTC.